This TCR beta chain came from a study of post-analysis software for immune sequencing data. Whole-study context: Recorded subtypes: relapsing-remitting, secondary progressive, progressive-relapsing; some patients unannotated.

Findings of the study overall: TRBV segments more frequent in patients than in controls numbered a few and included TRBV5-6, TRBV5-1 and TRBV20-1.

J was trimmed by 3 bases and V by 5 bases; bases with no gene match: 7. CDR1 is SGHTA and CDR2 is FQGNSA in the germline V gene. The CDR3 loop spans 16 amino acids. TCR beta libraries were prepared from cDNA with unique molecular identifiers. T cells numbering roughly 1 to 10 million yielded a few hundred thousand cDNA molecules. TCRdb reanalysed the PCR reads using MiXCR and keeps one entry per CDR3 protein. The sample carries fewer than 850,000 distinct CDR3 sequences, roughly 29% recorded once. This clonotype was seen a handful of times. Its antigen is unidentified. This rearrangement joins TRBV7-2 to TRBJ2-3; TRBD2 agrees at 11 bases. Material for sequencing was blood. The sequence was collected from a girl aged 10 to 17 with multiple sclerosis. The CDR3 sequence: CASSPRLAGKTDTQYF. CDR3 DNA: TGTGCCAGCAGCCCCAGACTAGCGGGAAAGACAGATACGCAGTATTTT. Looking up the rest from reference TRBV7-2 and TRBJ2-3 gives the full variable domain: GAGVSQSPSNKVTEKGKDVELRCDPISGHTALYWYRQSLGQGLEFLIYFQGNSAPDKSGLPSDRFSAERTGGSVSTLTIQRTQQEDSAVYLCASSPRLAGKTDTQYFGPGTRLTVL.